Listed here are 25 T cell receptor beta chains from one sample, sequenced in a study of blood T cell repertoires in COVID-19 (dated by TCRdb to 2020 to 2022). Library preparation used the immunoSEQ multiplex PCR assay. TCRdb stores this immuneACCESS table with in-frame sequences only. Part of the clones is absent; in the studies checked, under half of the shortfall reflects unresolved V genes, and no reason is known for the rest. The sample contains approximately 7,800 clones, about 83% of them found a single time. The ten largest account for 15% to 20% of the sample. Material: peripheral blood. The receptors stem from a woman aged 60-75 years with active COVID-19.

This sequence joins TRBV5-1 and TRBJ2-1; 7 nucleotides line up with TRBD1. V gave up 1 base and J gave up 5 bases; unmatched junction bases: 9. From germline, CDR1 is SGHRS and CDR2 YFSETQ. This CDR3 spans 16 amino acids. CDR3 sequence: CASSLILTGINNEQFF. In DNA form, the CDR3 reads TGCGCCAGCAGCTTGATACTGACAGGGATAAACAATGAGCAGTTCTTC.

CDR3 protein: CASSLSSPRELFF. CDR3 sequence (DNA): TGTGCCAGCAGTTTAAGTTCCCCTAGGGAGCTGTTTTTT. The chain has TRBV12-3 or TRBV12-4 and TRBJ2-2; D is unresolved. Deletions cut 2 bases from V and 9 bases from J, with 10 bases between. The CDR3 covers 13 residues.

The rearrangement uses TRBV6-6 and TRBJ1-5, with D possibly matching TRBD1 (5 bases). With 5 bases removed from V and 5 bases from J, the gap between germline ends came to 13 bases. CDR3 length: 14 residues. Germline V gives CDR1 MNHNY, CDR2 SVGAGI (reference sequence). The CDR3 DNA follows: TGTGCCAGCAGTGGTGGGGGGAGGGATCAGCCCCAGCATTTT. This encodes CASSGGGRDQPQHF.

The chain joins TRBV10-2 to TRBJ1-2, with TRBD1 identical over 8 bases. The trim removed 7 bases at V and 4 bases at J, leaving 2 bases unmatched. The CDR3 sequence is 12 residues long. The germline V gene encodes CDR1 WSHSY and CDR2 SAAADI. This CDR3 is CASTQGAYGYTF. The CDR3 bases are TGCGCCAGCACCCAGGGGGCCTATGGCTACACCTTC.

The CDR3 region is CASSPTGNQPQHF. CDR3 bases: TGTGCCAGCAGCCCTACAGGGAATCAGCCCCAGCATTTT. The gene calls are TRBV7-8 and TRBJ1-5, with a possible D match to TRBD1 (6 bases). The CDR3 consists of 13 residues. Trimming shortened V by 5 bases and J by 4 bases, and 9 bases separated the two germline ends. In germline, CDR1 is SGHVS, CDR2 FQNEAQ.

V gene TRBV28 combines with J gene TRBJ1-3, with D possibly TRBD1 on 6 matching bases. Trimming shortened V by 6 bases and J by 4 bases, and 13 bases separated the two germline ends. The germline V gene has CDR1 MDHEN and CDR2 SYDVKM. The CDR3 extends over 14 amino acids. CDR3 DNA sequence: TGTGCCAGCAGCCTAACAGGGCGGGGAAACACCATATATTTT. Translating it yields CASSLTGRGNTIYF.

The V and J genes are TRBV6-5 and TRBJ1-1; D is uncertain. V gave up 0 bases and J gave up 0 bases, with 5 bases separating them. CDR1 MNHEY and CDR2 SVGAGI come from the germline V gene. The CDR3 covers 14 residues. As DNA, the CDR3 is TGTGCCAGCAGTTACTCGTATCTGAACACTGAAGCTTTCTTT. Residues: CASSYSYLNTEAFF.

CDR3 in DNA: TGTGCCAGCAGACGCCACGCGAGGGTCTATGGCTACACCTTC. As protein: CASRRHARVYGYTF. This chain links TRBV28 with TRBJ1-2; D gene uncertain. CDR3 length equals 14 residues. From germline, CDR1 is MDHEN and CDR2 SYDVKM. V lost 6 bases, J lost 4 bases, and 15 bases lay in between.

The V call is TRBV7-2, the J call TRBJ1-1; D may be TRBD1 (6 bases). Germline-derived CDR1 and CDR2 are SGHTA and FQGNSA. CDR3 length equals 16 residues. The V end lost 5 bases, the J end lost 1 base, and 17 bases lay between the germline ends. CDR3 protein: CASSQTSDRRNTEAFF. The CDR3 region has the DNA TGTGCCAGCAGCCAAACCTCCGACAGGCGGAACACTGAAGCTTTCTTT.

Here the CDR3 reads CASGRLVGELFF. The CDR3, as DNA: TGTGCCAGCGGCCGTCTAGTCGGGGAGCTGTTTTTT. This sequence joins TRBV6-6 and TRBJ2-2; the D is unclear. Germline V CDR1 and CDR2: MNHNY, SVGAGI (reference sequence). V lost 8 bases, J lost 7 bases, and 11 bases lay in between. The CDR3 covers 12 residues.

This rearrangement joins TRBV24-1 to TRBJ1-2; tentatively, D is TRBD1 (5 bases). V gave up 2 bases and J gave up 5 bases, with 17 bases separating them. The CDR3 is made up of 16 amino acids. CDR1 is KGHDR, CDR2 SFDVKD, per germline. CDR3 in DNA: TGTGCCACCAGTGATTCAGGCGGGCGCCGGGGGTATGGCTACACCTTC. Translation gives CATSDSGGRRGYGYTF.

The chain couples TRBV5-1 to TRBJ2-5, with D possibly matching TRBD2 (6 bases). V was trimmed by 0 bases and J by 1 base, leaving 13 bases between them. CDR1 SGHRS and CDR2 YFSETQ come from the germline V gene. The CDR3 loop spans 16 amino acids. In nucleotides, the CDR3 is TGCGCCAGCAGCTTGGTCCCTAGCGATGGCCAAGAGACCCAGTACTTC. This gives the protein CASSLVPSDGQETQYF.

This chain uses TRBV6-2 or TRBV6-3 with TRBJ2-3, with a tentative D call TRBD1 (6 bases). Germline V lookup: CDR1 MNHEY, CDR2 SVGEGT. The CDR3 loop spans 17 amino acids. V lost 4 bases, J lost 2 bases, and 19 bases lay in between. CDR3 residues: CASSFPPHREITDTQYF. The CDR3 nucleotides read TGTGCCAGCAGTTTTCCCCCCCACAGGGAAATCACAGATACGCAGTATTTT.

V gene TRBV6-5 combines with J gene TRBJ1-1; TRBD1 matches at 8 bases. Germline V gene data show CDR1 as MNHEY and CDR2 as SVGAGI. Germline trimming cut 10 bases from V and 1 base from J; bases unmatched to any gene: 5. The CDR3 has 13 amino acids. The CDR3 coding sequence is TGTGCCACTAAGGGACAGGCGAACACTGAAGCTTTCTTT. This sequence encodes CATKGQANTEAFF.

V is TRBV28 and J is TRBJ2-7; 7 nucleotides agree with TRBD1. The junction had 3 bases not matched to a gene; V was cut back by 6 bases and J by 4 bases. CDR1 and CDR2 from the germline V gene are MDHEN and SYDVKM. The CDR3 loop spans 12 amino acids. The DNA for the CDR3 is TGTGCCAGCAGCGCGACAGGGTACGAGCAGTACTTC. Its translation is CASSATGYEQYF.

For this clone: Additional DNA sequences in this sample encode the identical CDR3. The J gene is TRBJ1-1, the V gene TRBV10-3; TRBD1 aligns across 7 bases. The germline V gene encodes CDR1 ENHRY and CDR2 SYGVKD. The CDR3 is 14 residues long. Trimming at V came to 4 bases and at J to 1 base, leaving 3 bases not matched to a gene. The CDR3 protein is CAISGQGRNTEAFF. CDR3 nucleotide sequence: TGTGCCATCAGTGGACAGGGACGGAACACTGAAGCTTTCTTT.

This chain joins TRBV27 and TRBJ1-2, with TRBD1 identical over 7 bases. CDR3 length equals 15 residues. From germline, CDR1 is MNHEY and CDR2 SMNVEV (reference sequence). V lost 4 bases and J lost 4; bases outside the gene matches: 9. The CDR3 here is CASSSLGQVAYGYTF. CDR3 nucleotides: TGTGCCAGCAGTTCGTTAGGACAGGTGGCCTATGGCTACACCTTC.

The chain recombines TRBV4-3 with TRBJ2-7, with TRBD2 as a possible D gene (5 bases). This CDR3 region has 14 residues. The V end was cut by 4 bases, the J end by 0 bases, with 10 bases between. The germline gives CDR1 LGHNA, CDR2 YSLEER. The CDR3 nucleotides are TGCGCCAGCAGCCCGTGGAGGTCCTCCTACGAGCAGTACTTC. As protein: CASSPWRSSYEQYF.

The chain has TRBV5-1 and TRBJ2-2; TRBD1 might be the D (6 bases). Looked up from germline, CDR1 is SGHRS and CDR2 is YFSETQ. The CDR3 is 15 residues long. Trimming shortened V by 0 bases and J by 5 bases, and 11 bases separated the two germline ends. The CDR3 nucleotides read TGCGCCAGCAGCTTGGGGACAGTGGAGACCGGGGAGCTGTTTTTT. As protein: CASSLGTVETGELFF.

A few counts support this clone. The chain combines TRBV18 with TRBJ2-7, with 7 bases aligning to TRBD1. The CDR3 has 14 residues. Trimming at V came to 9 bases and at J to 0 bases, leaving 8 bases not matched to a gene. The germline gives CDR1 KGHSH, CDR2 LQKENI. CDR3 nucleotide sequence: TGTGCCAGTTCCGGGACAGATACCTCCTACGAGCAGTACTTC. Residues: CASSGTDTSYEQYF.

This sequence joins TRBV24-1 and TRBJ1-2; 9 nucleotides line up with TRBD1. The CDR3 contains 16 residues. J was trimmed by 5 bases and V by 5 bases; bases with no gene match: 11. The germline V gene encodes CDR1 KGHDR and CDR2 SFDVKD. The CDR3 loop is CATSGGPGQGSYGYTF. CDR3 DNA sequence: TGTGCCACCAGTGGGGGCCCGGGACAGGGCTCTTATGGCTACACCTTC.

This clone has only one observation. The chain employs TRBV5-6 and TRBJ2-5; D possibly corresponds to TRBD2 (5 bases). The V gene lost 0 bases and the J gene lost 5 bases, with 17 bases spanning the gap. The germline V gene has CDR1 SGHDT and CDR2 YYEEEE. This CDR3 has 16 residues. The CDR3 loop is CASSLEPGSRRETQYF. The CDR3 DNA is TGTGCCAGCAGCTTGGAACCGGGATCGCGACGGGAGACCCAGTACTTC.

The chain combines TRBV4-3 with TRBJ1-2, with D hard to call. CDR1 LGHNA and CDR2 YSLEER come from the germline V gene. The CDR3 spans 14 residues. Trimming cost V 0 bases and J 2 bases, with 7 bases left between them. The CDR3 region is CASSQDLLNYGYTF. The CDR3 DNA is TGCGCCAGCAGCCAAGATCTTTTGAACTATGGCTACACCTTC.

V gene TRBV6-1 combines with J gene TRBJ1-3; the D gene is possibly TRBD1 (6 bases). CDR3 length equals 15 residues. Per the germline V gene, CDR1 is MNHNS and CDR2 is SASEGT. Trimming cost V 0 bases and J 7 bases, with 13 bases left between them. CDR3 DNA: TGTGCCAGCAGTGAAGCTCCCAGGGGTTGGAACACCATATATTTT. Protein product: CASSEAPRGWNTIYF.

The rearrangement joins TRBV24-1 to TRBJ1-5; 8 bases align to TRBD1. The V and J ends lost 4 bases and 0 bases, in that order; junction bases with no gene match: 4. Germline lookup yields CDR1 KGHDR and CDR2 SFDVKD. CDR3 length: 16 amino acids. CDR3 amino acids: CATSEGTGGSNQPQHF. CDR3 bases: TGTGCCACCAGTGAGGGTACAGGGGGTAGCAATCAGCCCCAGCATTTT.